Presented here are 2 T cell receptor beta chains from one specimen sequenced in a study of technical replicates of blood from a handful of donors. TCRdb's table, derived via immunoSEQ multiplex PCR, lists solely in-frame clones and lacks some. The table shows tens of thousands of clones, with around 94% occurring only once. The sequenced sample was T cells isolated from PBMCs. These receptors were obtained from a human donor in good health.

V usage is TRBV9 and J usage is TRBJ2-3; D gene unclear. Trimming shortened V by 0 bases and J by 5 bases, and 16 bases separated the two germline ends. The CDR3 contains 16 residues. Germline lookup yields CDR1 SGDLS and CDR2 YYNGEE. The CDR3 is CASSVGLVVSGDTQYF. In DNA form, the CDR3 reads TGTGCCAGCAGCGTAGGGCTAGTGGTTTCGGGAGATACGCAGTATTTT.

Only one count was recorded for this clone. CDR3 protein: CASSEGQSPYNEQFF. The CDR3 DNA follows: TGTGCCAGCAGTGAAGGACAGAGCCCCTACAATGAGCAGTTCTTC. The V call is TRBV2, the J call TRBJ2-1, with D maybe TRBD1 (5 bases). The CDR3 sequence is 15 residues long. CDR1 and CDR2 from the germline V gene are SNHLY and FYNNEI. The V end lost 1 base, the J end lost 2 bases, and 9 bases lay between the germline ends.